This T cell receptor beta chain stems from a study of cytomegalovirus exposure and HLA in healthy donors. Comment on this clone: Its specificity is unknown.

Primers: 60 Vbeta forward and 13 Jbeta reverse. Here immunoSEQ multiplex PCR was the method, and the copy in TCRdb shows in-frame clones only, minus some. Among more than 130,000 clones, around 81% were seen once, and the ten largest hold 6.8%. Germline CDR1 is SGHDT and CDR2 is YYEEEE. The V segment lost 3 bases and the J segment 0 bases; nucleotides outside the gene matches: 6. The CDR3 length is 18 residues. Study conclusions and caveats: Under in vitro conditions, three CMV-associated chains were confirmed as specific for CMV antigens. For most TCR beta V segments, an earlier analysis put the productive rate at about 90% or about 30% of the time. Analysis performed later found approximately 17,000 TCR beta sequences associated with HLA alleles at 0.05 false discovery rate. Prediction of most subjects' HLA-A and HLA-B alleles by TCR beta sequences was reportedly accurate.

V is TRBV5-6 and J is TRBJ2-1; 13 positions agree with TRBD2. Sequencing input: PBMCs. The sequence was obtained from a man aged 35-49 years in good health and CMV-seropositive. The CDR3 region has the DNA TGTGCCAGCAGCTCGACTAGCGGGAGGACTAGCTCCTACAATGAGCAGTTCTTC. Its translation is CASSSTSGRTSSYNEQFF.